A single T cell receptor beta chain is shown here with its context. These data originate in a study of blood T cell repertoires in COVID-19. Profiling relied on immunoSEQ multiplex PCR, and the TCRdb table lists in-frame clones only, not all of them. The table shows around 250,000 clones, with about 90% occurring only once. The CDR3 is made up of 15 amino acids. Per germline, CDR1 LNHDA and CDR2 SQIVND (reference sequence). The V and J ends lost 0 bases and 0 bases respectively, with 8 bases between them. V usage is TRBV19 and J usage is TRBJ1-1; no clear D gene. The source is a man aged 45-60 years who had been exposed to COVID-19. The sample was PBMCs or T cells enriched from blood (not recorded which). This chain's CDR3 is CASSIDRDMNTEAFF. The CDR3 nucleotides read TGTGCCAGTAGTATAGATCGTGACATGAACACTGAAGCTTTCTTT. The full variable domain, rest sourced from reference TRBV19 and TRBJ1-1, is DGGITQSPKYLFRKEGQNVTLSCEQNLNHDAMYWYRQDPGQGLRLIYYSQIVNDFQKGDIAEGYSVSREKKESFPLTVTSAQKNPTAFYLCASSIDRDMNTEAFFGQGTRLTVV.